The 29 T cell receptor beta chains below all came from one sample that was sequenced in a study. MiXCR was run by TCRdb on the 5' RACE reads, yielding one entry per CDR3 protein. The sample includes some 32,000 distinct CDR3 sequences, around a quarter seen only once; the top ten take around 4.5%. The sample comprised memory CD4+ T cells sorted from blood. The subset: memory CD4+ T cells, CD4+CD45RO+CD25-. Source of these receptors: a female donor with breast cancer.

The sample holds many counts of this clonotype. The rearrangement links TRBV5-1 to TRBJ2-3; tentatively, D is TRBD2 (6 bases). Germline V CDR1 and CDR2: SGHRS, YFSETQ. The V end was cut by 4 bases, the J end by 1 base, with 16 bases between. This CDR3 has 16 residues. The CDR3: CASSRLPGDGTDTQYF. The CDR3, as DNA: TGCGCCAGCAGCCGCCTTCCGGGAGACGGCACAGATACGCAGTATTTT.

This clonotype was counted between two and nine times. This chain joins TRBV20-1 and TRBJ2-1; TRBD2 matches at 15 bases. The CDR3 loop spans 16 amino acids. After removal of 6 bases from V and 1 base from J, the junction contained 4 bases not matched to a gene. Per the germline V gene, CDR1 is DFQATT and CDR2 is SNEGSKA (reference sequence). CDR3 sequence (DNA): TGCAGTGCCAGGACTAGCGGGGGGGCGTCCTACAATGAGCAGTTCTTC. Residues: CSARTSGGASYNEQFF.

This clonotype was seen only a few times. The rearrangement joins TRBV11-1 to TRBJ2-1; possibly TRBD2 for D (5 bases). Trimming stripped 5 bases from V and 5 bases from J, with 10 bases between. This CDR3 has 13 amino acids. Germline V gene sequence: CDR1 SGHAT, CDR2 FQDESV (reference sequence). The CDR3 coding sequence is TGTGCCAGCAGCGCGCTAGCCCACAATGAGCAGTTCTTC. Its translation: CASSALAHNEQFF.

V and J are TRBV7-3 and TRBJ2-1; 10 bases fit TRBD2. Germline V gene data show CDR1 as SGHTA and CDR2 as FQGTGA. The CDR3 covers 15 residues. J gave up 5 bases and V 4 bases, and 5 bases lay outside the gene matches. The CDR3 here is CASSSGLATNNEQFF. Written as DNA, the CDR3 is TGTGCCAGCAGCTCGGGACTAGCGACGAACAATGAGCAGTTCTTC.

This chain links TRBV28 with TRBJ2-4, with TRBD1 as a possible D gene (6 bases). V was pared by 2 bases and J by 7 bases, with 9 bases between. This CDR3 has 13 amino acids. Germline lookup yields CDR1 MDHEN and CDR2 SYDVKM. CDR3: CASSLQGFNIQYF. CDR3 sequence (DNA): TGTGCCAGCAGTTTACAGGGGTTCAACATTCAGTACTTC.

This clonotype was observed a few times. The V and J genes are TRBV9 and TRBJ1-1; 8 bases fit TRBD1. Germline V gene lookup returns CDR1 SGDLS and CDR2 YYNGEE. This CDR3 is 17 amino acids long. V was pared by 0 bases and J by 6 bases, with 13 bases of the junction left unmatched. CDR3 nucleotide sequence: TGTGCCAGCAGCGTAGGACAGGGGACTATCGGGTTGGCTGAAGCTTTCTTT. This encodes CASSVGQGTIGLAEAFF.

Remarks on this clonotype: A much more abundant neighbour one base away suggests this may be a read error. The rearrangement links TRBV5-1 to TRBJ2-2; either TRBD1 or TRBD2 may fit D (5 bases each). This CDR3 is 15 amino acids long. Per the germline V gene, CDR1 is SGHRS and CDR2 is YFSETQ. The CDR3 sequence is CASSLVWDGTGKLFF. CDR3 in DNA: TGCGCCAGCAGCTTGGTTTGGGACGGCACCGGGAAGCTGTTTTTT.

This clonotype has just a few counts. CDR3 loop: CASSLESYPQETQYF. Written as DNA, the CDR3 is TGTGCCAGCAGCTTAGAATCCTACCCCCAAGAGACCCAGTACTTC. This chain connects TRBV7-9 to TRBJ2-5; D is unresolved. This CDR3 contains 15 residues. The V end was cut by 1 base, the J end by 1 base, with 10 bases between. Germline loops: CDR1 SEHNR, CDR2 FQNEAQ (reference sequence).

The chain recombines TRBV27 with TRBJ2-6; possible D gene TRBD1, 5 bases. This CDR3 is built from 16 residues. Trimming removed 6 bases at V and 1 base at J, with 13 bases between. Germline values: CDR1 MNHEY, CDR2 SMNVEV (reference sequence). The chain's CDR3 is CASSQGYPSGANVLTF. CDR3 DNA sequence: TGTGCCAGCAGCCAGGGTTACCCATCTGGGGCCAACGTCCTGACTTTC.

This clonotype was seen a few times. The genes are TRBV5-1 and TRBJ2-5; 8 bases are a match to TRBD1. This CDR3 region has 16 residues. Germline V CDR1 and CDR2: SGHRS, YFSETQ. J gave up 5 bases and V 0 bases, and 9 bases lay outside the gene matches. Here the CDR3 DNA reads TGCGCCAGCAGCTTGGCCGGGCAGGGGGCTCGGGAGACCCAGTACTTC. Translated, it gives CASSLAGQGARETQYF.

The chain employs TRBV7-6 and TRBJ1-1; TRBD1 might be the D (5 bases). The V gene lost 1 base and the J gene lost 0 bases, with 9 bases spanning the gap. The V gene's germline CDR1 is SGHVS and CDR2 FNYEAQ. There are 15 residues in the CDR3. DNA for the CDR3: TGTGCCAGCAGCTTAGTTCGGGGGATGAACACTGAAGCTTTCTTT. Translated: CASSLVRGMNTEAFF.

About this clonotype: A clone one base away is much larger, so this may be a read error. The V and J genes are TRBV28 and TRBJ2-7; D unclear. V was clipped by 5 bases and J by 7 bases, with 15 bases between them. This CDR3 region has 13 residues. Germline V gene data show CDR1 as MDHEN and CDR2 as SYDVKM. The CDR3 nucleotides are TGTGCCAGCAGTCCCCCCGCCCGTCGTGAGCAGTACTTC. Its translation: CASSPPARREQYF.

The V gene is TRBV12-3 or TRBV12-4, the J gene TRBJ1-6; TRBD1 matches 7 bases. CDR3 size: 12 residues. V trimming: 6 bases; J trimming: 13 bases; junction bases outside the gene matches: 6. The CDR3 nucleotides read TGTGCCAGCAGCCCCCCAGGGGGGCCCCTCCACTTT. Amino acids: CASSPPGGPLHF.

The chain links TRBV7-9 to TRBJ1-1; no firm D call. Trimming pared 1 base from V and 8 bases from J, leaving 5 bases between. CDR3 size: 11 residues. Germline V gene lookup returns CDR1 SEHNR and CDR2 FQNEAQ (reference sequence). As DNA, the CDR3 is TGTGCCAGCAGCTTAGGTGGAGAAGCTTTCTTT. It specifies CASSLGGEAFF.

On this clonotype: A single base separates this from a much larger clone, so it may be a read error. The CDR3 does not end in the conserved phenylalanine or tryptophan, so this is likely a read error. The V call is TRBV12-3 or TRBV12-4, the J call TRBJ2-1; 8 bases are shared with TRBD2. CDR3 length equals 15 residues. V lost 5 bases and J lost 11; bases outside the gene matches: 14. Written as DNA, the CDR3 is TGTGCCAGCAGTCCTGGACTAGCCCCTAAACGGAAGCAGTTCCTC. This translates into CASSPGLAPKRKQFL.

V and J are TRBV6-9 and TRBJ2-5, with D perhaps matching TRBD2 (5 bases). The CDR3 consists of 15 residues. In germline, CDR1 is MNHGY, CDR2 SVAAGI. V lost 1 base to trimming and J lost 5 bases, with 14 bases between them. The CDR3 loop is CASSYYCPGIETQYF. DNA for the CDR3: TGTGCCAGCAGTTATTACTGCCCCGGGATTGAGACCCAGTACTTC.

This clonotype was seen many times. The chain has TRBV10-2 and TRBJ2-7, with a possible D match to TRBD1 (6 bases). V was pared by 3 bases and J by 3 bases, with 15 bases between. CDR1 and CDR2 from the germline V gene are WSHSY and SAAADI. This CDR3 has 15 amino acids. The CDR3 here is CASSDYRTVGYEQYF. The CDR3 nucleotides are TGCGCCAGCAGTGACTACAGGACAGTTGGCTACGAGCAGTACTTC.

The chain employs TRBV10-3 and TRBJ2-1; D remains ambiguous. V was trimmed by 10 bases and J by 6 bases, leaving 10 bases between them. CDR3 length equals 11 residues. Germline CDR1 is ENHRY and CDR2 is SYGVKD. The CDR3 is CATSPGNEQFF. The CDR3 DNA sequence: TGTGCCACCAGCCCGGGCAATGAGCAGTTCTTC.

This rearrangement joins TRBV28 to TRBJ2-2, with TRBD1 identical over 8 bases. The CDR3 is made up of 14 amino acids. Trimming cost V 6 bases and J 6 bases; bases outside gene matches: 6. CDR1 and CDR2 from the germline V gene are MDHEN and SYDVKM. The DNA of the CDR3 is TGTGCCAGCAGCGGACAGGGTTTGGCCGGGGAGCTGTTTTTT. Amino acid sequence: CASSGQGLAGELFF.

In the case of this clonotype: A junction end diverges from the germline sequence, so it may reflect a read error. This sequence joins TRBV7-9 and TRBJ2-4; unclear D gene. The CDR3 length is 12 residues. From germline, CDR1 is SEHNR and CDR2 FQNEAQ (reference sequence). In DNA, the CDR3 is TGTGCCAGCAGCATCTCCAAAAACATGCAGTACTTC. Protein sequence: CASSISKNMQYF.

V is TRBV27 and J is TRBJ2-1; D is ambiguous. Germline V gene lookup returns CDR1 MNHEY and CDR2 SMNVEV (reference sequence). CDR3 length: 17 amino acids. Trimming pared 2 bases from V and 2 bases from J, leaving 16 bases between. CDR3: CASSLEVGGAPYNEQFF. DNA for the CDR3: TGTGCCAGCAGTTTAGAGGTTGGTGGCGCTCCCTACAATGAGCAGTTCTTC.

This clonotype was observed many times. V is TRBV29-1 and J is TRBJ1-3, with D uncertain. Per germline, CDR1 SQVTM and CDR2 ANQGSEA. Trimming shortened V by 3 bases and J by 4 bases, and 7 bases separated the two germline ends. This CDR3 is built from 12 residues. The CDR3 DNA reads as TGCAGCGTTGAGGTAGCCGGAAACACCATATATTTT. It encodes CSVEVAGNTIYF.

This clonotype was seen more than once but under ten times. This rearrangement joins TRBV6-5 to TRBJ1-1; weak D call: TRBD1 (5 bases). The CDR3 is 16 amino acids. Germline V gene lookup returns CDR1 MNHEY and CDR2 SVGAGI. Trimming pared 0 bases from V and 6 bases from J, leaving 17 bases between. CDR3 coding DNA: TGTGCCAGCAGTTACTCCTATGACGGGGGATCCGCTGAAGCTTTCTTT. It is translated as CASSYSYDGGSAEAFF.

Notes on this clonotype: With a much larger clone just one base away, this may be a read error. The chain combines TRBV27 with TRBJ2-1, with D perhaps TRBD1 (6 bases). With 4 bases removed from V and 6 bases from J, the gap between germline ends came to 16 bases. Per the germline V gene, CDR1 is MNHEY and CDR2 is SMNVEV (reference sequence). The CDR3 runs to 15 residues. The DNA for the CDR3 is TGTGCCAGCAGTTCACAGGGACCGAGAATCAATGAGCAGTTCTTC. Protein: CASSSQGPRINEQFF.

This clonotype was observed a handful of times. The chain links TRBV20-1 to TRBJ1-3; 9 positions match TRBD1. Germline CDR1 reads DFQATT; CDR2 reads SNEGSKA (reference sequence). The CDR3 is made up of 16 amino acids. Unmatched junction bases numbered 7, after V lost 0 bases and J lost 4 bases. The CDR3 loop reads CSARDSGDRAGNTIYF. CDR3 nucleotides: TGCAGTGCTAGAGATTCCGGGGACAGGGCAGGAAACACCATATATTTT.

This clonotype has just a few counts. V is TRBV25-1 and J is TRBJ2-1; D tentatively fits TRBD1 or TRBD2 (5 bases each). The V and J ends lost 8 bases and 5 bases respectively, with 10 bases between them. Germline lookup yields CDR1 MGHDK and CDR2 SYGVNS. The CDR3 contains 12 residues. Here the CDR3 DNA reads TGTGCCAGCGCCGGGGCAGACAATGAGCAGTTCTTC. Its translation is CASAGADNEQFF.

This clonotype was counted a few times. The chain carries TRBV7-6 and TRBJ1-2; the match to TRBD1 covers 10 bases. The germline CDR1 and CDR2 sequences are SGHVS and FNYEAQ. This CDR3 contains 14 residues. V lost 5 bases and J lost 8; bases outside the gene matches: 8. The CDR3 spells CASSGGQGVEGYTF. As DNA, the CDR3 is TGTGCCAGCAGCGGAGGACAGGGGGTTGAGGGCTACACCTTC.

This clonotype has just one count. The J gene is TRBJ2-5, the V gene TRBV27; D is perhaps TRBD1 (6 bases). The CDR3 contains 16 residues. V gave up 8 bases and J gave up 4 bases, with 23 bases separating them. Germline V gene data show CDR1 as MNHEY and CDR2 as SMNVEV (reference sequence). Written as DNA, the CDR3 is TGTGCCAGCGCACCACATCCCCAGGGGAATGGAGAGACCCAGTACTTC. Translated: CASAPHPQGNGETQYF.

The chain employs TRBV30 and TRBJ1-2; TRBD1 aligns across 8 bases. This CDR3 is built from 16 residues. The junction had 13 bases not matched to a gene; V was cut back by 2 bases and J by 5 bases. Per the germline V gene, CDR1 is GTSNPN and CDR2 is SVGIG (reference sequence). The CDR3 DNA reads as TGTGCCTGGAGTCTCACCGGACAGGGATCCCAATATGGCTACACCTTC. The encoded protein is CAWSLTGQGSQYGYTF.